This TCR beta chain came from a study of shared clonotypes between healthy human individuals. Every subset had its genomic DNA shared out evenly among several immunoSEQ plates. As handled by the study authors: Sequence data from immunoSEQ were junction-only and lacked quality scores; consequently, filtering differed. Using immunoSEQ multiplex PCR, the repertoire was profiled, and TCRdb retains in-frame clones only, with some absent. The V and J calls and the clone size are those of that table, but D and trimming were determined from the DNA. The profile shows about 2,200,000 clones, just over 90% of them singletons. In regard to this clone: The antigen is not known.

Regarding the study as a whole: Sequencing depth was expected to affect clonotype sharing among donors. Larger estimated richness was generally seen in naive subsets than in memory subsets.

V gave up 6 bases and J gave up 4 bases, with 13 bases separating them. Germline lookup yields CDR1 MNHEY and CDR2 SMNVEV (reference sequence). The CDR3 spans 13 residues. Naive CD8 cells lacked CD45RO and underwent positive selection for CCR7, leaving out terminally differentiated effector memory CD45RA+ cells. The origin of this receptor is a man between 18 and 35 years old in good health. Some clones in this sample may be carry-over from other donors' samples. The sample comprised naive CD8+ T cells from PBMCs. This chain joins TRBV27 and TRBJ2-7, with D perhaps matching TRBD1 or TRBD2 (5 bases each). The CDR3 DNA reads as TGTGCCAGCAGATCCGGGACGAGATACGAGCAGTACTTC. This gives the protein CASRSGTRYEQYF.